This TCR beta chain was recovered during a study of human T cells and chemical hapten exposure (dated by TCRdb to about 2021). Background on the whole study: Libraries were combined into a pool for sequencing, and differences in TCR yield between samples came mainly from small differences in library volumes within the pool. The study tracked peripheral blood TCR repertoire changes in vivo during primary and secondary sensitization to the hapten diphenylcyclopropenone (DPC) in alopecia patients. Broad study findings and their caveats: No change with DPC sensitization was found in the number of TCRs above 1 in 1000 frequency, and no evidence of global repertoire structure alterations was found. Repeated subsampling changed both the strength of the expansion versus patch-test correlation and the threshold at which that correlation became significant.

From the germline V gene, CDR1 is SGHAT and CDR2 is FQNNGV. The CDR3 sequence holds 15 residues, the cysteine and phenylalanine included. The entry retains the CDR3 DNA only, 45 bases that are in frame from base 1. The germline V end is reduced by 5 bases and the J end by 8 bases; junction bases left unmatched: 5. During library preparation, unique molecular identifiers were attached to individual cDNA molecules so that TCRs could be counted in a quantitative, reproducible way. Both TCR alpha and TCR beta chains were sequenced from each blood RNA sample. The paper's processing steps were these. The median number of TCRs per sample was approximately 96,000, ranging from about 20,000 to 750,000. V, J and CDR3 annotation of the TCR reads was performed with the Decombinator software suite. For the PS versus PT1 abundance plots, all samples were subsampled to the same number of TCRs (28,000). TCRs were defined as expanded if absent before sensitization and observed at least eight times at the 2-week time point. TCRdb passed the public sequencing reads through fastp at Q25 and MiXCR, retaining productive beta sequences. For every CDR3 protein sequence, its rows merge into one entry that carries the most common genes and DNA. TCRdb, not the original authors, processed these V and J calls. For this sample there are about 120,000 distinct CDR3 sequences; approximately 9% appear just once. The ten top clones hold approximately 1.4% of the sample.

Total RNA was extracted from unfractionated whole blood collected in Tempus Blood RNA tubes. As TCR sequencing controls, a handful of healthy volunteers were used, with blood taken at day 0, 2 weeks and 6 weeks. On this clonotype itself: The antigen it binds to is not known. No base qualities exist here, and no much larger clone lies one base off it.

The sample comprised whole blood. The receptor was isolated from a human donor in good health. Some clones in this sample may be carry-over from other donors' samples. Donor details come from another sample of the same person, matched by shared clones. The chain employs TRBV11-2 and TRBJ2-1, with 14 bases matching TRBD2. The DNA sequence is as follows: TGTGCCAGCAGCCCCCGGGGACTAGCGGGAGATGAGCAGTTCTTC. It encodes CASSPRGLAGDEQFF.